Below, one T cell receptor (beta chain) is given with its context. The data belong to a study of blood T cell repertoires in COVID-19. The wider study: The United States, Italy and Spain were the sources of the acute and convalescent COVID-19 samples. Sources were T cells, B-cell-depleted T cells, or PBMCs; the material itself was cDNA or gDNA.

The V and J ends lost 5 bases and 9 bases respectively, with 13 bases between them. The CDR3 is 12 amino acids. The V gene's germline CDR1 is SGHTA and CDR2 FQGTGA. Measured with immunoSEQ multiplex PCR; TCRdb has only the in-frame clones, and not every one. Of about 42,000 clones listed, approximately 86% were seen once; the top ten hold roughly 5.3%. This sequence originates from a man aged 50 to 59 with active COVID-19. V gene TRBV7-3 combines with J gene TRBJ1-1; D possibly corresponds to TRBD1 (5 bases). The sample taken for sequencing was peripheral blood. CDR3 coding DNA: TGTGCCAGCAGCCCCCCCCAGGGCAAAGCTTTCTTT. Its protein product is CASSPPQGKAFF.